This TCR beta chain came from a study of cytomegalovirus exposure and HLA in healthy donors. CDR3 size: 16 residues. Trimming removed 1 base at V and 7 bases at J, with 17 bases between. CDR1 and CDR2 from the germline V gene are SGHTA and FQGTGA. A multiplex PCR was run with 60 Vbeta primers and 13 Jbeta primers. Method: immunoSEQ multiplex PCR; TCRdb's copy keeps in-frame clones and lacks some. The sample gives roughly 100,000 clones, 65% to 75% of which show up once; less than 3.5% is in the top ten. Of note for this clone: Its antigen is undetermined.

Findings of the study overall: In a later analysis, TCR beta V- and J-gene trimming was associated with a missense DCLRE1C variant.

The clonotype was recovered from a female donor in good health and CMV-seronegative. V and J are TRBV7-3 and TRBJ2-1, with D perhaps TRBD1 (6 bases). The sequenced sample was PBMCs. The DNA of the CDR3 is TGTGCCAGCAGCTTAAAAGGGGGTTGGGATGCTAATGAGCAGTTCTTC. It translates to CASSLKGGWDANEQFF.